The sequence of this TCR beta chain was determined in a study of lymphopenia after photon versus proton radiotherapy. Trimming took off 5 bases at V and 3 bases at J, with 16 bases between the two ends. Germline V gene data show CDR1 as MNHEY and CDR2 as SMNVEV (reference sequence). This CDR3 is 15 amino acids long. Here immunoSEQ multiplex PCR was the method, and the copy in TCRdb shows in-frame clones only, minus some. The sample includes around 16,000 clones, 88% of them seen just once. The clonotype originates from an older woman with cholangiocarcinoma. Some clones in this sample may be carry-over from other donors' samples. The rearrangement joins TRBV27 to TRBJ2-5; no firm D call. The sequences come from peripheral blood, collected from a patient treated with proton-based radiotherapy. The CDR3 region is CASSLRAPGEETQYF. The DNA for the CDR3 is TGTGCCAGCAGTCTTCGGGCCCCCGGCGAAGAGACCCAGTACTTC.